Listed below are T cell receptor beta chains from one sample, sequenced in a study of CD8+ T cells in alopecia areata. Generated by immunoSEQ multiplex PCR, the TCRdb table keeps only in-frame clones and is missing some. The sample holds over 100,000 clones, approximately 48% seen once. The sample was CD8+ T cells sorted from blood, taken at week 0. The receptor source for this set is a human donor with alopecia areata. The conserved cysteine and the conserved F or W are not part of the CDR3 here.

V gene	J gene	CDR3 length	CDR3 protein
TRBV14	TRBJ1-1	10	ASSQLNTEAF
TRBV4-3	TRBJ2-5	15	ASSQGPGGLYQETQY
TRBV6-1	TRBJ1-1	13	ASSLQGARRTEAF
TRBV6-6	TRBJ2-7	14	ASSSQVERGEYEQY
TRBV7-2	TRBJ2-1	11	ASSRVVVDEQF
TRBV4-3	TRBJ2-5	17	ASSQGLQLRDSYQETQY
TRBV6-5	TRBJ1-2	12	ASSYQDRGYGYT
TRBV5-1	TRBJ2-3	15	ASSLGYQGTTTDTQY
TRBV13	TRBJ2-7	14	ASSRPGTGGLYEQY
TRBV4-2	TRBJ2-7	14	ASSQDSGGSIYEQY
TRBV7-9	TRBJ1-4	14	ASSLILGILDEKLF
TRBV29-1	TRBJ1-5	11	SVDVGSGEPQH
TRBV9	TRBJ1-3	12	ASSSARSGNTIY
TRBV11-1	TRBJ2-1	12	ASSIGTSYNEQF
TRBV15	TRBJ1-5	11	ATSRDISQPQH
TRBV7-9	TRBJ2-7	9	ASSFGQEQY
TRBV5-6	TRBJ1-2	12	ASSWDRGSWGYT
TRBV6-5	TRBJ2-6	12	ASRPTVRANVLT
TRBV5-1	TRBJ1-1	11	ASSWDMGFEAF
TRBV11-2	TRBJ2-7	12	ASSSGGGAYEQY
TRBV10-3	TRBJ2-7	14	AISDGTKDNSYEQY
TRBV29-1	TRBJ2-5	11	SASRGSQETQY
TRBV5-6	TRBJ2-7	12	ASSLLAGAHEQY
TRBV5-1	TRBJ2-1	12	ASSFGQGSNEQF
TRBV11-1	TRBJ2-3	12	ASSFRGSTDTQY
TRBV4-1	TRBJ1-5	13	ASSQVGVSHQPQH
TRBV7-9	TRBJ1-2	13	ASSLGRAVLSGYT
TRBV7-9	TRBJ2-1	13	ASTPRTGVYNEQF
TRBV10-3	TRBJ2-1	21	AISASGPLAGGRTTSRYNEQF
TRBV7-9	TRBJ2-2	11	ASSIPEGGELF
TRBV13	TRBJ1-6	14	ASSQDREGGNSPLH
TRBV9	TRBJ1-2	14	ASSDPGTAILGGYT
TRBV27	TRBJ2-7	13	ASSFKGTASYEQY
TRBV4-2	TRBJ2-3	14	ASSQKSGGAGDTQY
TRBV9	TRBJ2-5	15	ASSVEGTGDWEETQY
TRBV6-5	TRBJ2-1	12	ASSYSRGPEEQF
TRBV5-6	TRBJ2-7	12	ASSFGTNSYEQY
TRBV29-1	TRBJ2-3	13	SSRGGLEYTDTQY
TRBV27	TRBJ2-3	14	ASSPRQGQIADTQY
TRBV6-6	TRBJ2-7	12	ASSYYRPPYEQY
TRBV25-1	TRBJ2-7	13	ASSPLQGLIYEQY
TRBV4-1	TRBJ1-5	13	ASSLRGDSNQPQH
TRBV7-9	TRBJ1-1	10	ASIVGDTEAF
TRBV29-1	TRBJ2-2	11	SVGQVNTGELF
TRBV7-2	TRBJ2-3	10	ASSFSTDTQY
TRBV5-6	TRBJ2-5	12	ASSLGQGRETQY